This T cell receptor (beta chain) was recorded in a study of T cell repertoires in cytomegalovirus infection. This clonotype was seen at least ten times. The CDR3 has 14 amino acids. Trimming removed 1 base at V and 4 bases at J, with 10 bases between. Germline V CDR1 and CDR2: LGHDT, YNNKEL (reference sequence). TCRdb independently ran MiXCR on the reads; one entry per CDR3 protein. The sample has approximately 500,000 distinct CDR3 sequences, approximately 10% seen once; the top ten hold roughly 10%. Sequencing used PBMCs. The chain employs TRBV3-1 and TRBJ1-1; D remains ambiguous. The clonotype comes from a human donor in good health (CMV status not recorded). Some clones in this sample may be carry-over from other donors' samples. CDR3 sequence: CASSQAATGTEAFF. The DNA for the CDR3 is TGTGCCAGCAGCCAAGCGGCCACGGGCACTGAAGCTTTCTTT. The whole variable domain, filled in from reference TRBV3-1 and TRBJ1-1, reads DTAVSQTPKYLVTQMGNDKSIKCEQNLGHDTMYWYKQDSKKFLKIMFSYNNKELIINETVPNRFSPKSPDKAHLNLHINSLELGDSAVYFCASSQAATGTEAFFGQGTRLTVV.